This T cell receptor (beta chain) was identified during a study of blood T cell repertoires in COVID-19. Study-wide background: Sites across the United States, Italy and Spain contributed samples from acute and convalescent COVID-19. T cells, B-cell-depleted T cells, or PBMCs provided the cDNA or gDNA that served as material.

In the source study's methods: Cell counts per sample came from amplifying reference gene primers. Repertoires were generated with immunoSEQ multiplex PCR, while TCRdb's copy carries only in-frame clones and drops some. The DNA gave D and trimming, while V, J and clone size come from that table. The data contain fewer than 200,000 clones, around four fifths of them singletons. Germline V lookup: CDR1 SGDLS, CDR2 YYNGEE. CDR3 length equals 16 residues. V gave up 0 bases and J gave up 7 bases, with 17 bases separating them. The chain is built from TRBV9 and TRBJ2-1; the D gene is possibly TRBD1 (5 bases). The sample consisted of peripheral blood. The TCR sequence derives from an older woman who had recovered from COVID-19. The CDR3 nucleotides are TGTGCCAGCAGCGTAGTGGACACCGTGTTTGTAAATGAGCAGTTCTTC. Its protein product is CASSVVDTVFVNEQFF.